The 26 T cell receptor beta chains given below trace back to one sample, sequenced in a study of T cells in Graves' hyperthyroidism and ophthalmopathy. Researchers took RNA transcripts and amplified the TCR beta CDR3 regions from them. In the first-round RT-PCR of the TCR CDR3, the HTBI primer set was used. TCRdb reprocessed the multiplex PCR reads with MiXCR, giving one entry per CDR3 protein. Altogether roughly 700,000 distinct CDR3 sequences are present, approximately 15% being singletons, with the ten largest covering roughly 16%. Source material: blood. These receptors originate from a man aged 50 to 59 with Graves' hyperthyroidism.

V gene TRBV5-1 combines with J gene TRBJ1-1, with D possibly being TRBD1 (5 bases). The CDR3 is 15 residues long. Germline V gene sequence: CDR1 SGHRS, CDR2 YFSETQ. Between the trimmed V and J ends, which lost 0 bases and 4 bases, there was a span of 13 bases. The CDR3 DNA is TGCGCCAGCAGCTTGGCCGGGGGTATATTCACTGAAGCTTTCTTT. Amino acid sequence: CASSLAGGIFTEAFF.

The sample holds a few counts of this clonotype. This chain connects TRBV28 to TRBJ2-5; no clear D gene. Trimming took off 5 bases at V and 7 bases at J, with 11 bases between the two ends. The CDR3 loop spans 12 amino acids. The germline V gene has CDR1 MDHEN and CDR2 SYDVKM. For the CDR3, the DNA is TGTGCCAGCAGTCTCGATCGAAGGACCCAGTACTTC. Its protein product is CASSLDRRTQYF.

This clonotype was observed at least ten times. This sequence joins TRBV24-1 and TRBJ2-3; D could derive from TRBD1 or TRBD2 (5 bases each). V gave up 1 base and J gave up 1 base, with 14 bases separating them. Germline CDR1 is KGHDR and CDR2 is SFDVKD. The CDR3 is 17 amino acids. The CDR3 coding sequence is TGTGCCACCAGTGATTTATCAGGGAGTCCAGGCACAGATACGCAGTATTTT. This codes for CATSDLSGSPGTDTQYF.

The chain carries TRBV11-2 and TRBJ2-5, with a tentative D call TRBD2 (6 bases). The CDR3 spans 16 residues. V dropped 5 bases and J dropped 5 bases, with 21 bases sitting between them. Germline V CDR1 and CDR2: SGHAT, FQNNGV. The DNA for the CDR3 is TGTGCCAGCAGCCCATATCTGACAGACCGGGAGGAGACCCAGTACTTC. Its protein is CASSPYLTDREETQYF.

This clonotype appeared many times. This rearrangement joins TRBV24-1 to TRBJ2-1, with a weak D call TRBD2 (5 bases). Germline CDR1 KGHDR, CDR2 SFDVKD. Trimming pared 5 bases from V and 1 base from J, leaving 20 bases between. The CDR3 sequence is 18 residues long. For the CDR3, the DNA is TGTGCCACCAGTGCCCGACGAGGAGGTTCTCGGTCCTACAATGAGCAGTTCTTC. Translation gives CATSARRGGSRSYNEQFF.

In this sample, this clonotype turned up many times. The chain couples TRBV5-1 to TRBJ1-6, with D possibly TRBD1 on 6 matching bases. With 5 bases removed from V and 9 bases from J, the gap between germline ends came to 15 bases. Germline V CDR1 and CDR2: SGHRS, YFSETQ. This CDR3 contains 14 residues. The CDR3 loop reads CASRAQGNGSPLHF. As DNA, the CDR3 is TGCGCCAGCAGAGCCCAGGGGAACGGTTCACCCCTCCACTTT.

A few counts support this clonotype. The chain couples TRBV9 to TRBJ2-7; TRBD2 agrees at 14 bases. CDR3 length: 15 amino acids. With 5 bases clipped from V and 5 bases from J, the junction kept 6 bases outside the gene matches. The germline V gene encodes CDR1 SGDLS and CDR2 YYNGEE. This chain's CDR3 is CASSTGTSGSNEQYF. The CDR3 region has the DNA TGTGCCAGCAGTACAGGGACTAGCGGGAGTAACGAGCAGTACTTC.

This clonotype was seen at least ten times. The V call is TRBV12-3 or TRBV12-4, the J call TRBJ2-3, with TRBD2 matching over 9 bases. The CDR3 length is 15 residues. Trimming at V came to 9 bases and at J to 0 bases, leaving 7 bases not matched to a gene. CDR3 bases: TGTGCCAGTCAGATAGCGGGAGCAAGCACAGATACGCAGTATTTT. Protein: CASQIAGASTDTQYF.

This clonotype was detected only a few times. The CDR3 DNA follows: TGCAGTGCGGACCGGACTAGCGGGATAGGAGATACGCAGTATTTT. Translating it yields CSADRTSGIGDTQYF. The chain employs TRBV20-1 and TRBJ2-3; 12 nucleotides align to TRBD2. Germline V lookup: CDR1 DFQATT, CDR2 SNEGSKA (reference sequence). Losses at the gene ends were 6 bases for V and 5 bases for J; bases not matched to a gene: 9. The CDR3 is made up of 15 amino acids.

V is TRBV29-1 and J is TRBJ2-7, with a possible D match to TRBD2 (5 bases). Germline CDR1 is SQVTM and CDR2 is ANQGSEA. The CDR3 runs 15 residues. Trimming stripped 1 base from V and 1 base from J, with 14 bases between. Here the CDR3 reads CSVEVPSPASYEQYF. In DNA form, the CDR3 reads TGCAGCGTTGAAGTCCCTAGCCCAGCTTCCTACGAGCAGTACTTC.

The chain is built from TRBV6-5 and TRBJ2-7; D unresolved. Germline V gene data show CDR1 as MNHEY and CDR2 as SVGAGI. The CDR3 totals 12 residues. Trimming left V 0 bases short and J 5 bases short, with 5 bases between. Here the CDR3 DNA reads TGTGCCAGCAGTTACTCGTGGGACGAGCAGTACTTC. It yields the protein CASSYSWDEQYF.

This clonotype was seen many times. V usage is TRBV27 and J usage is TRBJ1-1; TRBD1 matches 12 bases. Trimming took 6 bases from V and 5 from J; bases not matched to a gene: 4. Germline lookup yields CDR1 MNHEY and CDR2 SMNVEV (reference sequence). The CDR3 extends over 14 amino acids. The CDR3 DNA follows: TGTGCCAGCAGCTGGGACAGGGGGCAGACTGAAGCTTTCTTT. It yields the protein CASSWDRGQTEAFF.

Details on this clonotype: A much larger clone lies a single base off, so this may be a read error. This chain joins TRBV7-2 and TRBJ2-1, with 8 bases identical to TRBD2. CDR1 is SGHTA and CDR2 is FQGNSA in the germline V gene. The junction had 14 bases not matched to a gene; V was cut back by 5 bases and J by 8 bases. This CDR3 has 16 amino acids. The CDR3 region is CASSLQPGGALDEQFF. The DNA of the CDR3 is TGTGCCAGCAGCCTGCAGCCGGGGGGGGCTCTCGATGAGCAGTTCTTC.

In its sample, this clonotype was seen many times. This chain joins TRBV29-1 and TRBJ1-1, with TRBD1 as a possible D gene (5 bases). V lost 5 bases and J lost 1, with 11 bases in between. This CDR3 spans 13 amino acids. Germline V gives CDR1 SQVTM, CDR2 ANQGSEA. The DNA of the CDR3 is TGCAGCGTTTCCAGGGTCGAGAACACTGAAGCTTTCTTT. As protein: CSVSRVENTEAFF.

The chain has TRBV20-1 and TRBJ2-5; D ambiguous. From germline, CDR1 is DFQATT and CDR2 SNEGSKA (reference sequence). V lost 0 bases to trimming and J lost 8 bases, with 10 bases between them. The CDR3 contains 12 residues. CDR3 sequence (DNA): TGCAGTGCTAGAGATGATTGGATAACCCAGTACTTC. It is translated as CSARDDWITQYF.

This clonotype was observed a few times. The chain employs TRBV6-1 and TRBJ2-1; TRBD2 matches 13 bases. The CDR3 is 15 residues long. Trimming removed 7 bases from V and 7 bases from J; junction bases left unmatched: 7. CDR1 is MNHNS and CDR2 is SASEGT in the germline V gene. CDR3 loop: CASTNRLAGGNEQFF. The CDR3 bases are TGTGCCAGCACCAACCGACTAGCGGGAGGTAATGAGCAGTTCTTC.

This clonotype was picked up a small number of times. The chain uses TRBV20-1 and TRBJ1-2; D might be TRBD1 (5 bases). Germline V gene data show CDR1 as DFQATT and CDR2 as SNEGSKA (reference sequence). The CDR3 is 15 amino acids. The V end lost 1 base, the J end lost 6 bases, and 18 bases lay between the germline ends. The CDR3 coding sequence is TGCAGTGCTAGAGCTCCTGATGGGGGTCTAAATGGCTACACCTTC. Residues: CSARAPDGGLNGYTF.

As concerns this clonotype: A read error may explain this, as a much larger clone is one base away. V is TRBV28 and J is TRBJ2-1; D is undetermined. Germline V gives CDR1 MDHEN, CDR2 SYDVKM. The CDR3 totals 15 residues. The CDR3: CASSSVLFRSNEQSF. As DNA, the CDR3 is TGTGCCAGCAGTTCTGTCTTATTCCGGAGCAATGAGCAGTCCTTC.

There are a few counts of this clonotype. The chain carries TRBV24-1 and TRBJ2-3, with D possibly TRBD1 on 7 matching bases. Between the trimmed V and J ends, which lost 4 bases and 5 bases, there was a span of 18 bases. Germline V gene data show CDR1 as KGHDR and CDR2 as SFDVKD. The CDR3 length is 16 residues. CDR3 bases: TGTGCCACCAGTGACCAATCACCAGGGGGGAGAGATACGCAGTATTTT. As protein: CATSDQSPGGRDTQYF.

The V call is TRBV6-2 or TRBV6-3, the J call TRBJ2-3, with 7 bases aligning to TRBD2. CDR1 is MNHEY and CDR2 is SVGEGT in the germline V gene. The CDR3 covers 14 residues. The trim removed 0 bases at V and 8 bases at J, leaving 5 bases unmatched. For the CDR3, the DNA is TGTGCCAGCAGTTACTCGGGAAGCGGGGTTACGCAGTATTTT. Its protein is CASSYSGSGVTQYF.

This clonotype was seen only a few times. The chain has TRBV6-1 and TRBJ2-1; the match to TRBD1 covers 7 bases. The CDR3 is 15 residues long. V gave up 3 bases and J gave up 3 bases; unmatched junction bases: 5. Germline V gene data show CDR1 as MNHNS and CDR2 as SASEGT. CDR3 protein: CASSETGTVYNEQFF. DNA of the CDR3: TGTGCCAGCAGTGAGACCGGGACAGTCTACAATGAGCAGTTCTTC.

V and J are TRBV4-1 and TRBJ2-5; the D is unclear. Germline values: CDR1 MGHRA, CDR2 YSYEKL. V lost 0 bases and J 0 bases, leaving 8 bases between the germline ends. This CDR3 has 15 amino acids. CDR3 sequence (DNA): TGCGCCAGCAGCCAAGAAGGCAGGCACCAAGAGACCCAGTACTTC. The encoded protein is CASSQEGRHQETQYF.

This clonotype was found many times. The genes are TRBV27 and TRBJ1-2; possibly TRBD1 for D (5 bases). The CDR3 sequence is 11 residues long. With 8 bases removed from V and 4 bases from J, the gap between germline ends came to 8 bases. Germline loops: CDR1 MNHEY, CDR2 SMNVEV (reference sequence). The CDR3 protein is CASRGFYGYTF. The CDR3 coding sequence is TGTGCCAGCCGGGGGTTCTATGGCTACACCTTC.

This clonotype was seen repeatedly, ten times or more. The chain uses TRBV12-3 or TRBV12-4 and TRBJ2-5, with TRBD2 matching 11 bases. The CDR3 is made up of 14 amino acids. Trimming took 9 bases from V and 7 from J; bases not matched to a gene: 10. Written as DNA, the CDR3 is TGTGCCAGTCTGACTAGCGGGGTCCAGGGGACCCAGTACTTC. This codes for CASLTSGVQGTQYF.

The rearrangement joins TRBV28 to TRBJ2-7; D may be TRBD1 or TRBD2 (6 bases each). CDR3 length: 13 residues. The germline V gene encodes CDR1 MDHEN and CDR2 SYDVKM. V shed 11 bases and J shed 7 bases, with 21 bases lying between them. The CDR3 DNA reads as TGTGCCTATAAAGCTAGGGGGACTTCGGAGCAGTACTTC. Translation gives CAYKARGTSEQYF.

This clonotype was seen ten or more times. This chain joins TRBV20-1 and TRBJ1-2; D is perhaps TRBD1 (5 bases). Germline V gene data show CDR1 as DFQATT and CDR2 as SNEGSKA (reference sequence). The CDR3 consists of 15 residues. Trimming took 4 bases from V and 0 from J, leaving 15 bases between them. The CDR3 DNA follows: TGCAGTGCTATATTGAACAGGCAGGCTAACTATGGCTACACCTTC. Translated: CSAILNRQANYGYTF.